A single sample gave rise to the 8 T cell receptor beta chains below, sequenced in a study of shared clonotypes between healthy human individuals. Naive CD8 cells lacked CD45RO, underwent positive selection for CCR7 and left out terminally differentiated effector memory CD45RA+ cells. Libraries were prepared by immunoSEQ multiplex PCR; TCRdb keeps only in-frame clonotypes and omits some of them. The sample consists of some 2.1 million clones, about 95% of them appearing once. The specimen sequenced was naive CD8+ T cells sorted from blood. These receptors were collected from a man between 18 and 35 years old in good health.

This chain connects TRBV7-3 to TRBJ2-1; 8 nucleotides agree with TRBD2. The CDR3 runs to 17 residues. V lost 0 bases to trimming and J lost 6 bases; unmatched junction nucleotides: 10. CDR1 is SGHTA and CDR2 is FQGTGA in the germline V gene. The CDR3 DNA follows: TGTGCCAGCAGCTTAACCCACCGAGCGGGGGTTGGCAATGAGCAGTTCTTC. As protein: CASSLTHRAGVGNEQFF.

V gene TRBV29-1 combines with J gene TRBJ1-1; TRBD1 agrees at 7 bases. In germline, CDR1 is SQVTM, CDR2 ANQGSEA. This CDR3 comprises 14 residues. V was clipped by 6 bases and J by 1 base; unmatched bases: 8. The CDR3 loop is CSVGPGQRNTEAFF. DNA of the CDR3: TGCAGCGTGGGACCGGGACAGAGGAACACTGAAGCTTTCTTT.

The rearrangement links TRBV7-9 to TRBJ2-1, with D unclear. There are 16 residues in the CDR3. CDR1 and CDR2 from the germline V gene are SEHNR and FQNEAQ (reference sequence). The germline V and J ends were trimmed by 4 bases and 4 bases, with 17 bases remaining between them. In nucleotides, the CDR3 is TGTGCCAGCAGCTCCTCTACAAGTGCAGGATACAATGAGCAGTTCTTC. Residues: CASSSSTSAGYNEQFF.

V and J are TRBV9 and TRBJ2-7, with TRBD2 matching over 14 bases. J gave up 5 bases and V 4 bases, and 2 bases lay outside the gene matches. The CDR3 is 14 amino acids. Germline loops: CDR1 SGDLS, CDR2 YYNGEE. This CDR3 is CASSQGLAGDEQYF. CDR3 coding DNA: TGTGCCAGCAGCCAGGGACTAGCGGGAGACGAGCAGTACTTC.

V is TRBV27 and J is TRBJ1-1; TRBD1 might be the D (5 bases). Germline V gene data show CDR1 as MNHEY and CDR2 as SMNVEV (reference sequence). The CDR3 has 16 residues. V lost 4 bases, J lost 5 bases, and 20 bases lay in between. Written as DNA, the CDR3 is TGTGCCAGCAGTTCCCGTCTCGGACACGGCAAGACTGAAGCTTTCTTT. As protein: CASSSRLGHGKTEAFF.

This chain joins TRBV2 and TRBJ2-3; maybe TRBD1 (5 bases). With 6 bases removed from V and 5 bases from J, the gap between germline ends came to 12 bases. The CDR3 runs to 13 residues. Germline CDR1 SNHLY, CDR2 FYNNEI. The CDR3 loop reads CASRGLPQDTQYF. DNA for the CDR3: TGTGCCAGCAGGGGGCTCCCTCAAGATACGCAGTATTTT.

This clone has a handful of counts. The rearrangement joins TRBV6-5 to TRBJ2-3; the match to TRBD1 covers 7 bases. V was pared by 2 bases and J by 2 bases, with 1 base of the junction left unmatched. The CDR3 spans 14 residues. CDR1 MNHEY and CDR2 SVGAGI come from the germline V gene. This chain's CDR3 is CASSYDRDTDTQYF. CDR3 DNA: TGTGCCAGCAGTTACGACAGGGACACAGATACGCAGTATTTT.

The V gene is TRBV5-4, the J gene TRBJ2-5; 12 nucleotides line up with TRBD2. The CDR3 totals 15 residues. The germline V gene encodes CDR1 SGHNT and CDR2 YYREEE (reference sequence). J was trimmed by 5 bases and V by 3 bases; bases with no gene match: 5. CDR3 DNA: TGTGCCAGCAGCTGGCTAGCGGGAGGGTTGGAGACCCAGTACTTC. It yields the protein CASSWLAGGLETQYF.